A single TCR beta chain is shown here with its context. Its antigen is not identified. This sample was taken from a study of T cell responses to AZD1222 COVID-19 vaccine. General observations from the study: In a largely white British group with more females than males, clonal diversity was possibly underestimated. Just a handful of AZD1222 recipients tested seropositive at baseline. With dominance at 160-218 and 743-854, vaccine-associated CD4 TCRs spanned spike.

Clones were sequenced by immunoSEQ multiplex PCR, and TCRdb holds only the in-frame ones, with some missing. Here the sample spans about 140,000 clones, around nine tenths being singletons. J lost 1 base, V lost 8 bases, and 10 bases had no gene match. Germline V gene lookup returns CDR1 SNHLY and CDR2 FYNNEI. The CDR3 loop spans 17 amino acids. The sequence was collected from an adult in good health. The chain is built from TRBV2 and TRBJ2-6; 8 nucleotides agree with TRBD1. Specimen: peripheral blood, collected on day 0 of AZD1222 vaccination. CDR3 loop: CASEGQVWTSGANVLTF. CDR3 nucleotide sequence: TGTGCCAGCGAGGGACAGGTCTGGACTTCTGGGGCCAACGTCCTGACTTTC. Complete variable domain (other parts from reference TRBV2 and TRBJ2-6): EPEVTQTPSHQVTQMGQEVILRCVPISNHLYFYWYRQILGQKVEFLVSFYNNEISEKSEIFDDQFSVERPDGSNFTLKIRSTKLEDSAMYFCASEGQVWTSGANVLTFGAGSRLTVL.